This record looks at one TCR beta chain sequence and its context. What it binds is unknown. The data belong to a study of cytomegalovirus exposure and HLA in healthy donors. The PCR employed 60 Vbeta primers together with 13 Jbeta primers. Profiled with immunoSEQ multiplex PCR; TCRdb holds only in-frame clones, not every one. The sample yields 140,000 or so clones, approximately 80% seen once. Study-wide results and caveats: There were 160 or so TCR beta chains listed as cytomegalovirus-associated. A likely sequencing artifact accounted for one observed cluster of highly shared sequence variants.

Germline CDR1 KGHSH, CDR2 LQKENI. The CDR3 is 12 residues long. V dropped 2 bases and J dropped 15 bases, with 11 bases sitting between them. V and J are TRBV18 and TRBJ1-6; D gene uncertain. The sample taken for sequencing was PBMCs. This clonotype was obtained from a woman aged 35 to 49 in good health and CMV-seronegative. CDR3 DNA: TGTGCCAGCTCACCATCGAGAGCTCACCTCCACTTT. It is translated as CASSPSRAHLHF.